This T cell receptor beta chain was sequenced in a study of blood T cells in healthy people across ages. Findings and limits, study-wide: Strong correlation existed between TCR beta diversity and naive T cell percentage. Leaving the PBMCs unsorted stopped any conclusive comparison of naive versus antigen-experienced cells. Per-million-T-cell TCR beta diversity fell roughly linearly with age.

There are 17 residues in the CDR3. The germline CDR1 and CDR2 sequences are SNHLY and FYNNEI. V lost 3 bases and J lost 5; bases outside the gene matches: 9. Notes on this clonotype: Antigen: not known.

Total RNA was isolated from each sample in quantities of at least 6 micrograms. The authors ran a second PCR of 7 to 11 cycles using a sample-barcoded 5' primer and a J-beta primer mix. TCRdb recomputed calls from the 5' RACE reads with MiXCR, one row per CDR3 protein. This sample carries over 1,500,000 distinct CDR3 sequences, about 50% of them seen once, and the ten largest clones take less than 2.5%. The sample taken for sequencing was blood. This receptor was obtained from a middle-aged woman in good health. The gene calls are TRBV2 and TRBJ2-1; 11 bases map to TRBD2. The CDR3 DNA sequence: TGTGCCAGCAGTGACTCCTCACTAGCGGGGGTTAACAATGAGCAGTTCTTC. Encoded protein: CASSDSSLAGVNNEQFF.